Listed below are T cell receptor beta chains from one sample, sequenced in a study of CD8 T cells in ankylosing spondylitis. Each CDR3 protein gets one entry after TCRdb re-called the 5' RACE reads with MiXCR. The table records around 220,000 distinct CDR3 sequences, about 10% of them present only once. Sequencing input: blood, either unsorted or a sorted T cell fraction (not recorded which). The receptors derive from a male donor with ankylosing spondylitis or in good health (not recorded which). CDR3s include the opening cysteine and the closing phenylalanine or tryptophan. The D gene is left open where the match is weak. Some rows mark clone size as missing; the rest say once, few, many or name a class of expanded clone.

clone_size,d_call,j_call,v_call,cdr3_nt,cdr3_aa
many,TRBD2,TRBJ2-1,TRBV7-3,TGTGCCAGCAGCGTAATCCCCCGGACTAGCGGGGGGGTTAGTGAGCAGTTCTTC,CASSVIPRTSGGVSEQFF
many,.,TRBJ2-7,TRBV5-1,TGCGCCAGCAGCTTCTCCGGGACCGCACGCGACGAGCAGTACTTC,CASSFSGTARDEQYF
.,.,TRBJ1-1,TRBV7-2,TGTGCCAGCAGCTCTAATGTAGGAAAGAGAGACACTGAAGCTTTCTTT,CASSSNVGKRDTEAFF
many,TRBD1,TRBJ1-1,TRBV7-3,TGTGCCAGCAGCCCAGGGGGCCTTCGGAAGGCTTTCTTT,CASSPGGLRKAFF
many,.,TRBJ2-1,TRBV20-1,TGCAGTGCTAGAGCCAGCGGAATACACAATGAGCAGTTCTTC,CSARASGIHNEQFF
many,TRBD1,TRBJ2-2,TRBV5-1,TGCGCCAGCAGCAGAACAGGGGAGAACACCGGGGAGCTGTTTTTT,CASSRTGENTGELFF
once,TRBD1,TRBJ2-1,TRBV7-9,TGTGCCAGCAGCTTACGCGTACAGGGGGCGGTCAATGAGCAGTTCTTC,CASSLRVQGAVNEQFF
few,TRBD1,TRBJ2-2,TRBV5-1,TGCGCCAGCAGCGGGGACAGGGGGACCGGGGAGCTGTTTTTT,CASSGDRGTGELFF
.,.,TRBJ2-2,TRBV20-1,TGCAGTGCTAGAGACCCCGGTGGACAGAAGTACGGGGAGCTGTTTTTT,CSARDPGGQKYGELFF
many,.,TRBJ2-2,TRBV11-2,TGTGCCAGCAGCTCACAGCTAACCGGGGAGCTGTTTTTT,CASSSQLTGELFF
.,TRBD1,TRBJ2-1,TRBV12-3/TRBV12-4,TGTGCCAGCAGCCCGACAGGGACAGGGCAGTTCTTC,CASSPTGTGQFF
many,TRBD1,TRBJ2-1,TRBV9,TGTGCCAGCAGCCGGGACAGGGATTTCGGTGAGCAGTTCTTC,CASSRDRDFGEQFF
.,.,TRBJ1-1,TRBV19,TGTGCCAGTAGTATACCGGGAGGCGGGCTGGCCAACACTGAAGCTTTCTTT,CASSIPGGGLANTEAFF
.,.,TRBJ2-5,TRBV12-3/TRBV12-4,TGTGCCAGCAGCCATGCGGGTGGAGAGACCCAGTACTTC,CASSHAGGETQYF
many,TRBD1,TRBJ2-3,TRBV7-9,TGTGCCAGCAGCAAGGTGGACAGGGTTGGAGATACGCAGTATTTT,CASSKVDRVGDTQYF